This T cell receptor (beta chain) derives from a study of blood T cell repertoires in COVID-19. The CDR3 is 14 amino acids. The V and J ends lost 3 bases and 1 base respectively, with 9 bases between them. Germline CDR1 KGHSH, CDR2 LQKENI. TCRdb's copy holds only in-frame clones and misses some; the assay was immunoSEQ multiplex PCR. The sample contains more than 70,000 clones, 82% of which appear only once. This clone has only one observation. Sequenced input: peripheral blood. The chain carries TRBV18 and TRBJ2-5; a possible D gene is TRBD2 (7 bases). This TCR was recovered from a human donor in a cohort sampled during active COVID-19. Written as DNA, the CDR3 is TGTGCCAGCTCACCGCGGGGGCCCCAAGAGACCCAGTACTTC. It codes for CASSPRGPQETQYF.